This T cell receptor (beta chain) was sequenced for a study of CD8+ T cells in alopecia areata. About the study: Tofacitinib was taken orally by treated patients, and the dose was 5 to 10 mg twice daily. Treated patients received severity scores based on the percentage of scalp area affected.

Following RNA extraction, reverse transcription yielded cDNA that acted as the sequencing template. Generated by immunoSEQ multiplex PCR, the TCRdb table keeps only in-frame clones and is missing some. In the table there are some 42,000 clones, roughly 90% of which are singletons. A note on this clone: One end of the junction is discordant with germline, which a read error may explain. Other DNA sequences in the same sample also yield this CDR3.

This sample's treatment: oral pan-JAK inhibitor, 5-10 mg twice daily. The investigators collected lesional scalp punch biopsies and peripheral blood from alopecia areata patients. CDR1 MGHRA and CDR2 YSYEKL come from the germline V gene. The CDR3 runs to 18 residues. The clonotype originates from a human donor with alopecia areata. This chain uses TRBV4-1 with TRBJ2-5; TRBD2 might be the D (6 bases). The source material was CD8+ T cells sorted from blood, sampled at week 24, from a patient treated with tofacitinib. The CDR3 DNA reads TGCGCCAGCAGCCAAGTTGGGGTCGTTAGCGGAGACCAAGAGACTCAGTACTTC. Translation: CASSQVGVVSGDQETQYF.